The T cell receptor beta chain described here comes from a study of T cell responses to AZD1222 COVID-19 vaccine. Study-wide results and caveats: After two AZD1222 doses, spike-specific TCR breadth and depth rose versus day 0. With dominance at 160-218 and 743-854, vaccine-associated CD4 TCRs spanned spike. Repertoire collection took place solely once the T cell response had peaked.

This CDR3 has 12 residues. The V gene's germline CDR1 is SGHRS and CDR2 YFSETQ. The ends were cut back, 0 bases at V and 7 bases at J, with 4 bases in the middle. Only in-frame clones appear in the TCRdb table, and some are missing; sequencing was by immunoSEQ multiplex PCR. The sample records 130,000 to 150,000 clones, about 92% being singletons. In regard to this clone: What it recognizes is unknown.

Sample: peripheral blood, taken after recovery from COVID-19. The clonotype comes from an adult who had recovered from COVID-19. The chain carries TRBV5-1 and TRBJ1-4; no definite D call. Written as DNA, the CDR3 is TGCGCCAGCAGCTTGGACGGTGAAAAACTGTTTTTT. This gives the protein CASSLDGEKLFF.